The entry that follows covers one TCR beta chain sequence. Its specificity is not known. This CDR3 has 15 residues. Germline CDR1 and CDR2: MGHRA and YSYEKL. Trimming took 0 bases from V and 5 from J, leaving 13 bases between them. Repertoires were generated with immunoSEQ multiplex PCR, while TCRdb's copy carries only in-frame clones and drops some. Of around 11,000 clones in the sample, about three quarters are singletons; the top ten hold 16%. These data originate in a study of OX40 agonist ivuxolimab in advanced cancers. Study as a whole: The patients got ivuxolimab, which is an agonistic anti-OX40 (CD134) antibody. Patients got intravenous ivuxolimab at 0.01 to 10 mg/kg every 2 weeks. Among those enrolled, mean age was 60 years (range roughly 20 to 80) and 70% to 85% were male. Study observations and caveats: Clonal expansion from baseline to week 6 occurred in both CD4+ and CD8+ T cells.

The V call is TRBV4-1, the J call TRBJ2-5; D call uncertain. Sequenced material: CD4+ or CD8+ T cells sorted from blood, taken in a trial of the OX40 agonist ivuxolimab. The sequence was obtained from an adult with an advanced solid tumor such as melanoma, head and neck, liver or kidney cancer. The CDR3 bases are TGCGCCAGCAGCCAAGAGCGCGGACCCGGGGAGACCCAGTACTTC. This sequence encodes CASSQERGPGETQYF.